The clone carrying this T cell receptor (beta chain) was seen ten or more times. Its cognate antigen is unknown. The junction shows a germline mismatch at one end, possibly a read error. The CDR3 spans 11 residues. The data derive from a study of CD8 T cells in ankylosing spondylitis. The study's findings and limits: Characteristic of ankylosing spondylitis blood, it appeared, was a TCR beta motif comprising 7 to 9 highly homologous variants. Disease-linked clones reportedly concentrated significantly in matched ankylosing spondylitis synovial fluid.

TCRdb processed the 5' RACE reads anew with MiXCR; each CDR3 protein has one entry. The table lists a few hundred thousand distinct CDR3 sequences, approximately 17% of them singletons. The rearrangement links TRBV12-3 or TRBV12-4 to TRBJ2-7; weak D call: TRBD1 (5 bases). Sample: blood, either unsorted or a sorted T cell fraction (not recorded which). This TCR was sampled from a male donor with ankylosing spondylitis. The CDR3 spells CASSLGQGRDF. CDR3 sequence (DNA): TGTGCCAGCAGTTTAGGGCAGGGCCGGGACTTC.